The present TCR beta chain was sequenced within a study of T cell responses to AZD1222 COVID-19 vaccine. Study-wide results and caveats: After the peak T cell response, and only then, were repertoires sampled. There were mostly white British donors and more females than males, and clonal diversity was possibly underestimated.

Both about-4-week and about-12-week second-dose recipients were combined. The germline V gene has CDR1 SGHRS and CDR2 YFSETQ. This CDR3 spans 13 amino acids. The V and J ends lost 1 base and 1 base respectively, with 5 bases between them. Data came from immunoSEQ multiplex PCR; TCRdb stores just in-frame clones and leaves some out. This sample has tens of thousands of clones, with approximately 90% found just once. On this clone: Its target is unknown.

The sample here was peripheral blood, taken 28 days after the second AZD1222 dose. The source of this sequence is an adult who received the AZD1222 COVID-19 vaccine. This chain uses TRBV5-1 with TRBJ1-1; D is undetermined. The CDR3 sequence: CASSLRQNTEAFF. DNA for the CDR3: TGCGCCAGCAGCTTGAGGCAGAACACTGAAGCTTTCTTT.